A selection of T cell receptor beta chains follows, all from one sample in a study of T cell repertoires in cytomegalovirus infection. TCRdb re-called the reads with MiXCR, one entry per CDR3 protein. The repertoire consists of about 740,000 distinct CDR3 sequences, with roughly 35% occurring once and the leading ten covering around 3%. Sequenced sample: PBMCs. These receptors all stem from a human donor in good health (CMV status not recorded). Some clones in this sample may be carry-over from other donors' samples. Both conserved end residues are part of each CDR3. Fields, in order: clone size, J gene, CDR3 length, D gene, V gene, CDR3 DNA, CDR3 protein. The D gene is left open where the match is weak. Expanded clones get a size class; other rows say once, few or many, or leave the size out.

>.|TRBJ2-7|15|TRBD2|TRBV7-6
TGTGCCAGCAGCCAGGGACTAGCGGGACCCTACGAGCAGTACTTC
CASSQGLAGPYEQYF
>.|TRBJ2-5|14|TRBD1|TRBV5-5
TGTGCCAGCATCAGGGGGCGGGCGGAAGAGACCCAGTACTTC
CASIRGRAEETQYF
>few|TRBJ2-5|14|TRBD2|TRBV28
TGTGCCAGCAGCCTAGCGGGAGCGGATGAGACCCAGTACTTC
CASSLAGADETQYF
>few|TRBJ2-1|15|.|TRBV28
TGTGCCAGCAGTTTCCCCGGACTTTCCTACAATGAGCAGTTCTTC
CASSFPGLSYNEQFF
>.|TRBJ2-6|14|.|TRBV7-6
TGTGCCAGCAGCTCTATTACTGGGGCCAACGTCCTGACTTTC
CASSSITGANVLTF
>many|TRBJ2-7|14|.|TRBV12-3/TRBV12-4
TGTGCCAGCAGTTTAGGTCCAGCGATGAACGAGCAGTACTTC
CASSLGPAMNEQYF
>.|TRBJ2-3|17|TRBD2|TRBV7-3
TGTGCCAGCAGCTTAATGGCTAGCGGGGGGAGCACAGATACGCAGTATTTT
CASSLMASGGSTDTQYF
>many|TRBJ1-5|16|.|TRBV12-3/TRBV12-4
TGTGCCAGCAGTTTATCAGGGGCGCGCGGCAATCAGCCCCAGCATTTT
CASSLSGARGNQPQHF
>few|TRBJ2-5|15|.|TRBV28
TGTGCCAGCAATCGGTTTGGGTTGTACCAAGAGACCCAGTACTTC
CASNRFGLYQETQYF
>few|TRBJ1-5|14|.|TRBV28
TGTGCCAGCAGTGAATCCAGCTTAGATCAGCCCCAGCATTTT
CASSESSLDQPQHF
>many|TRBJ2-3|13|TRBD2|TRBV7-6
TGTGCCAGCAGCCCGGGGGGGAGAGATACGCAGTATTTT
CASSPGGRDTQYF
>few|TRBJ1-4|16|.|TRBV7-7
TGTGCTAGCAGCTTAATGGGGTGTAAGTCTAATGAAAAACTGTTTTTT
CASSLMGCKSNEKLFF
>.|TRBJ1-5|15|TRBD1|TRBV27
TGTGCCAGCAGTTTTACAGGGGCCCCTAATCAGCCCCAGCATTTT
CASSFTGAPNQPQHF
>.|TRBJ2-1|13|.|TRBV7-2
TGTGCCAGCCGCTTAGGGCTTTACAATGAGCAGTTCTTC
CASRLGLYNEQFF
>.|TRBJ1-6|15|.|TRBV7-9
TGTGCCAGCAACGGGGGAGGGCTATTTAATTCACCCCTCCACTTT
CASNGGGLFNSPLHF
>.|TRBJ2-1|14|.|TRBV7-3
TGTGCCAGCAGCTTAATCCGGGGGCTGAATGAGCAGTTCTTC
CASSLIRGLNEQFF
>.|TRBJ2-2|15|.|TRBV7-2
TGTGCCAGCTGCGAGACTATACTAGGCCCCGGGGAGCTTTTTTTT
CASCETILGPGELFF
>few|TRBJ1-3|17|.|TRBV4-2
TGTGCCAGCAGCCAGATAGGGACTGCTAGCTCTGGAAACACCATATATTTT
CASSQIGTASSGNTIYF
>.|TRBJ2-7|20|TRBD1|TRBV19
TGTGCCAGTAGCGACCTTCCCCCCCCGGCGGGCAGGGGGATGTTCTACGAGCAGTACTTC
CASSDLPPPAGRGMFYEQYF
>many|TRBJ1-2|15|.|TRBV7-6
TGTGCCAGCAGCTCCGAAACAGGCTCCGACTATGGCTACACCTTC
CASSSETGSDYGYTF
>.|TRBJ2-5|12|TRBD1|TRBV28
TGTGCCACCTCACAGGGGTCGGCGGCCCAGTACTTC
CATSQGSAAQYF
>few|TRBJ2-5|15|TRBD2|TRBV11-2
TGTGCCAGCAGCTCCTCTCAGCGGGGGCTAGGGACCCAGTACTTC
CASSSSQRGLGTQYF
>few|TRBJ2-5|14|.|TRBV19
TGTGCCAGTAGTATCGGTGGGCGCCAAGAGACCCAGTACTTC
CASSIGGRQETQYF
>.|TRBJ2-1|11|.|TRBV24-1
TGTGCCACGGGCGCAGGGTATGAGCAGTTCTTC
CATGAGYEQFF
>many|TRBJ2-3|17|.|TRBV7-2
TGTGCCAGCAGCTTAGCCGCTATGGGGGCCCGAGGGGATACGCAGTATTTT
CASSLAAMGARGDTQYF
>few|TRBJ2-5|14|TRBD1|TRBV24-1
TGTGCCACCAGTGAACCGGGACAGAAAGAGACCCAGTACTTC
CATSEPGQKETQYF
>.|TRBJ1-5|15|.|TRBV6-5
TGTTCCAGCAGCGAGGGGGGGCCGGGCAATCAGCCCCAGCATTTT
CSSSEGGPGNQPQHF
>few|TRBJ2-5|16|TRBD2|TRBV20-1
TGCAGTGCTACCCTCAAGACTAGCGGGGCCCAAGGGACCCAGTACTTC
CSATLKTSGAQGTQYF
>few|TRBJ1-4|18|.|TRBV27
TGTGCCAGCAGTTTATCGTTTCGGTCGGGGGGCACGGTAGAAAAACTGTTTTTT
CASSLSFRSGGTVEKLFF
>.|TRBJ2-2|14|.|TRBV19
TGTGCCAGTAGCCAACAGGGCGACACCGGGGAGCTGTTTTTT
CASSQQGDTGELFF
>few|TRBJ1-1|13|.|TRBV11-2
TGTGCCAGCAGCTTAAGGGGAGCCGCTGAAGCTTTCTTT
CASSLRGAAEAFF
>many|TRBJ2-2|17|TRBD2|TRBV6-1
TGTGCCTGCTCCGGGACTAGCGGGAGGGCCGACACCGGGGAGCTGTTTTTT
CACSGTSGRADTGELFF
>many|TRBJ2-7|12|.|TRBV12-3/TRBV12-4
TGTGCCAGCAGTCCTTCACACTACGAGCAGTACTTC
CASSPSHYEQYF
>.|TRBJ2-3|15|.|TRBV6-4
TGTGCCAGCAGTGAAGGGGGGCTCGGCACAGATACGCAGTATTTT
CASSEGGLGTDTQYF
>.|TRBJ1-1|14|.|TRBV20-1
TGCAGTGCATTATCGGGACAATGGAACACTGAAGCTTTCTTT
CSALSGQWNTEAFF